This TCR beta chain was observed in a study of regulatory T cells in long-lasting Graves disease. About the study: Patients met the persistent Graves' disease definition after over 5 years of antithyroid drugs with positive TSH receptor antibodies.

The V and J ends lost 3 bases and 2 bases, in that order; junction bases with no gene match: 3. Per germline, CDR1 DFQATT and CDR2 SNEGSKA (reference sequence). This CDR3 region has 13 residues. Sample time point: persistent/refractory GD, antithyroid drugs over 5 years with positive TRAb. After RNA was extracted from PBMCs, the TCR library was made from it. Arm-PCR of CDR3 regions and iRepertoire HTBI primers were used to build TCR beta libraries. TCRdb analysed the multiplex PCR reads with MiXCR anew, one entry per CDR3 protein. Found here are 400,000 or so distinct CDR3 sequences, around 20% of them singletons; the top ten hold around 21%.

This TCR derives from a female donor with Graves disease. Sequencing used peripheral blood mononuclear cells (PBMCs), obtained when the disease was refractory, from a patient treated with antithyroid drugs. The chain carries TRBV20-1 and TRBJ2-5; 7 bases map to TRBD1. The CDR3 nucleotides are TGCAGTGCTAGTCAGGGACAGCAAGAGACCCAGTACTTC. Its protein is CSASQGQQETQYF.